This section outlines one T cell receptor beta chain sequence together with its context. The antigen remains undetermined. This specimen belongs to a study of lymphopenia after photon versus proton radiotherapy. General study results and limits: Survival link was tested only in deceased patients; proton benefit remains a possibility. After the lymphocyte nadir, photon-treated repertoires showed oligoclonal expansion, especially of CD8+ Temra cells. Larger post-nadir TCR diversity loss correlated inversely with survival in deceased patients. Photon-treated patients lost naive T cells and TCR diversity; proton-treated stayed stable.

The CDR3 totals 15 residues. V was trimmed by 5 bases and J by 2 bases, leaving 14 bases between them. Germline-derived CDR1 and CDR2 are SEHNR and FQNEAQ (reference sequence). Measured with immunoSEQ multiplex PCR; TCRdb has only the in-frame clones, and not every one. The sample consists of roughly 45,000 clones, about 85% of them appearing once. The sequence was obtained from a man aged 40-49 years with gastric cancer. Source: peripheral blood, taken from a patient treated with photon-based radiotherapy. The chain recombines TRBV7-9 with TRBJ2-3, with D possibly being TRBD2 (7 bases). The CDR3 spells CASSKRGADTDTQYF. CDR3 nucleotides: TGTGCCAGCAGCAAACGGGGGGCCGACACAGATACGCAGTATTTT. The full variable domain, its missing parts supplied by reference TRBV7-9 and TRBJ2-3, is DTGVSQNPRHKITKRGQNVTFRCDPISEHNRLYWYRQTLGQGPEFLTYFQNEAQLEKSRLLSDRFSAERPKGSFSTLEIQRTEQGDSAMYLCASSKRGADTDTQYFGPGTRLTVL.